The source of this T cell receptor beta chain is a study of T cell repertoires and HLA-DP antigens. The germline gives CDR1 SGHTS, CDR2 YDEGEE. This CDR3 has 17 amino acids. The ends were cut back, 0 bases at V and 3 bases at J, with 15 bases in the middle. TCRdb keeps only in-frame clones here, not all; method: immunoSEQ multiplex PCR. This sample carries 90,000 to 130,000 clones, about 92% of them seen once, and the ten largest clones take approximately 0.29%. Regarding this clone: What it binds is unknown.

The source of this sequence is a young woman in good health and CMV-seronegative. The sample taken for sequencing was CD4+ T cells from PBMCs. This sequence joins TRBV5-8 and TRBJ1-4; D is ambiguous. The CDR3 loop is CASSLGRGLRANEKLFF. The CDR3 DNA reads TGTGCCAGCAGCTTGGGACGCGGGTTAAGGGCTAATGAAAAACTGTTTTTT.